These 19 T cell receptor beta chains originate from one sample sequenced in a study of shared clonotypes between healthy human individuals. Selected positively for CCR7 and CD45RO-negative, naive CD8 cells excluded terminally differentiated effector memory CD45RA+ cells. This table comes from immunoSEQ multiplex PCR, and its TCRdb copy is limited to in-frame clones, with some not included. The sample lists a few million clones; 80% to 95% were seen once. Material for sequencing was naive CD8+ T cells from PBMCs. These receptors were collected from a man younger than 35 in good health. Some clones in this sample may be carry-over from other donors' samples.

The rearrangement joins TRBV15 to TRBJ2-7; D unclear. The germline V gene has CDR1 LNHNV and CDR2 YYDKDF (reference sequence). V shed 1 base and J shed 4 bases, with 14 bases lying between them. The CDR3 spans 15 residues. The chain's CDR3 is CATSRVVSLGYEQYF. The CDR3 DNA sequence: TGTGCCACCAGCAGAGTTGTCAGCCTTGGGTACGAGCAGTACTTC. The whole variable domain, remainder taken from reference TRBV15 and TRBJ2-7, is DAMVIQNPRYQVTQFGKPVTLSCSQTLNHNVMYWYQQKSSQAPKLLFHYYDKDFNNEADTPDNFQSRRPNTSFCFLDIRSPGLGDTAMYLCATSRVVSLGYEQYFGPGTRLTVT.

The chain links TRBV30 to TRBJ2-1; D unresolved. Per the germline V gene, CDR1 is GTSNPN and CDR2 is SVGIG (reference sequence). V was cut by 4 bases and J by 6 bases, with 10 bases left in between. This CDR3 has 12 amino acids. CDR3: CAWKTLGNEQFF. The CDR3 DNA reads TGTGCCTGGAAAACCCTAGGCAATGAGCAGTTCTTC.

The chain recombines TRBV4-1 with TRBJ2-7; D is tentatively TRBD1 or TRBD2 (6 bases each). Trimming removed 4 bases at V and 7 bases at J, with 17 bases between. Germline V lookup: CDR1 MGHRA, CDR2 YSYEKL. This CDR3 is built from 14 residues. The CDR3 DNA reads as TGCGCCAGCAGCCTAGGGACTGGGGGCGGGGAGCAGTACTTC. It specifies CASSLGTGGGEQYF.

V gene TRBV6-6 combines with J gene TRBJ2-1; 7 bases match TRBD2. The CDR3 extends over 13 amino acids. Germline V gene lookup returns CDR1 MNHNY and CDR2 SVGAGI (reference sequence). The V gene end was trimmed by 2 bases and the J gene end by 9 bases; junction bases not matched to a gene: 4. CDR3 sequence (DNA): TGTGCCAGCAGTTACGTTGCGGGAGCTGAGCAGTTCTTC. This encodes CASSYVAGAEQFF.

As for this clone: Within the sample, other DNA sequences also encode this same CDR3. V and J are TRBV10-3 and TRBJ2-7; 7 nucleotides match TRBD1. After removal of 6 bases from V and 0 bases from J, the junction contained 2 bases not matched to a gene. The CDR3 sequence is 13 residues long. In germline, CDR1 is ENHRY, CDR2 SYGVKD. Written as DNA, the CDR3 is TGTGCCATCAGGGACAGGTCCTCCTACGAGCAGTACTTC. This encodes CAIRDRSSYEQYF.

CDR3 DNA: TGTGCCAGCAGCTCGCTGACGACAGGGAAACTGAACACTGAAGCTTTCTTT. Translation gives CASSSLTTGKLNTEAFF. The chain couples TRBV7-9 to TRBJ1-1; 7 nucleotides match TRBD1. Per germline, CDR1 SEHNR and CDR2 FQNEAQ (reference sequence). After removal of 4 bases from V and 0 bases from J, the junction contained 11 bases not matched to a gene. The CDR3 contains 17 residues.

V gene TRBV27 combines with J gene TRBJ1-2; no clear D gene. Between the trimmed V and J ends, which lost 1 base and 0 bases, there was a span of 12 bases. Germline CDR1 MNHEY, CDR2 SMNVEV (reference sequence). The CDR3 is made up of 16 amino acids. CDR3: CASSLFPHTTNYGYTF. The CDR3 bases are TGTGCCAGCAGTTTATTCCCCCACACAACTAACTATGGCTACACCTTC.

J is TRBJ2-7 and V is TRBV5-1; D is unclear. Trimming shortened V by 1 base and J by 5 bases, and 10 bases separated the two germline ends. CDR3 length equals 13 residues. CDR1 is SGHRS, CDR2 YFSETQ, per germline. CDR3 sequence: CASSLFLGHEQYF. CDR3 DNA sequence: TGCGCCAGCAGCTTGTTTCTGGGCCACGAGCAGTACTTC.

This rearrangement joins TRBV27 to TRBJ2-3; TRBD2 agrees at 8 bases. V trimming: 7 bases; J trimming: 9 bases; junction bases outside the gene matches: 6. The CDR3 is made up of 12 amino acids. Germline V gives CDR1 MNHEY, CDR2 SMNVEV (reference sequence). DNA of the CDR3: TGTGCCAGCACCAACGGGGGGGGGACGCAGTATTTT. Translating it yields CASTNGGGTQYF.

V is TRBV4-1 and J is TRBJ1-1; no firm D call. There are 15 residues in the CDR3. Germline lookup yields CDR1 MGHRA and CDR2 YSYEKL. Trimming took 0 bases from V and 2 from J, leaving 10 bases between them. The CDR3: CASSQEAVGNTEAFF. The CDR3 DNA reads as TGCGCCAGCAGCCAAGAAGCGGTCGGTAACACTGAAGCTTTCTTT.

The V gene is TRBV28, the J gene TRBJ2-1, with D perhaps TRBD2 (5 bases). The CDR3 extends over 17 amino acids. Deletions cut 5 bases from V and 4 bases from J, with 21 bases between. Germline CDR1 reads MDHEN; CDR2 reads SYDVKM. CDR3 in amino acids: CASSPGVWRAIYNEQFF. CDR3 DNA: TGTGCCAGCAGTCCCGGTGTCTGGCGGGCAATATACAATGAGCAGTTCTTC.

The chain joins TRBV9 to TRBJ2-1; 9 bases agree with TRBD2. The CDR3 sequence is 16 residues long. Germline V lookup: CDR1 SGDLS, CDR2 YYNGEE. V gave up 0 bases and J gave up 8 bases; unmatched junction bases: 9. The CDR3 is CASSVVPSGIGDEQFF. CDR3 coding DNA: TGTGCCAGCAGCGTAGTGCCTAGCGGGATAGGCGATGAGCAGTTCTTC.

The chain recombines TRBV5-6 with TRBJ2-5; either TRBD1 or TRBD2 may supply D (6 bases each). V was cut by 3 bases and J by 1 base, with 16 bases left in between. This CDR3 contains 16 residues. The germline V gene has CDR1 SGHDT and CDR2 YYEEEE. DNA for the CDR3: TGTGCCAGCAGCTACATGACCGGGGGCAGCCAAGAGACCCAGTACTTC. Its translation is CASSYMTGGSQETQYF.

For the CDR3, the DNA is TGTGCCAGCAGTCCCACCTCATGGGTGGGAGAGACCCAGTACTTC. This gives the protein CASSPTSWVGETQYF. The chain recombines TRBV28 with TRBJ2-5; D gene unclear. Germline CDR1 and CDR2: MDHEN and SYDVKM. This CDR3 has 15 amino acids. V lost 5 bases and J 4 bases, leaving 17 bases between the germline ends.

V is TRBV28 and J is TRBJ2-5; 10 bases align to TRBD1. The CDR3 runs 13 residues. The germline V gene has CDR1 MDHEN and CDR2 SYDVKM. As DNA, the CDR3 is TGTGCGATCTCGACAGGGGGCAGGGAGACCCAGTACTTC. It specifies CAISTGGRETQYF.

The CDR3 nucleotides are TGTGCCAGTGGGGACAGGGCGTCTGGAAACACCATATATTTT. Its translation: CASGDRASGNTIYF. The V and J genes are TRBV19 and TRBJ1-3, with TRBD1 matching over 9 bases. Germline V gene sequence: CDR1 LNHDA, CDR2 SQIVND (reference sequence). The CDR3 sequence is 14 residues long. J was trimmed by 1 base and V by 8 bases; bases with no gene match: 3.

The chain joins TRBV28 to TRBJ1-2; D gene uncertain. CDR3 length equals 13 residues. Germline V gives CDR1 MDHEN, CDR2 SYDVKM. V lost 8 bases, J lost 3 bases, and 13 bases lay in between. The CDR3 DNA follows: TGTGCCAGCCAAAAACTGGGAGACTATGGCTACACCTTC. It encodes CASQKLGDYGYTF.

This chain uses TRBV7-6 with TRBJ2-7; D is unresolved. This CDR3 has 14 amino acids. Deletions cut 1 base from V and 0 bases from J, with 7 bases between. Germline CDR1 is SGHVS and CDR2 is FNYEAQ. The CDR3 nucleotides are TGTGCCAGCAGCTTAGGTTCGAGCTCCTACGAGCAGTACTTC. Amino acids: CASSLGSSSYEQYF.

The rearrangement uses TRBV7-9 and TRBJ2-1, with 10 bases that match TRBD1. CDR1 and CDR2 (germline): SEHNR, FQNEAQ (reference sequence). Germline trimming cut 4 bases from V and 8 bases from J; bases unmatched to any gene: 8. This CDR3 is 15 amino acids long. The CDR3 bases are TGTGCCAGCAGCTCCCCAGACAGGGGGCAGGATGAGCAGTTCTTC. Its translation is CASSSPDRGQDEQFF.